This TCR beta chain was observed in a study of CD8 T cells in Susac syndrome. Study outcomes and limitations: The number of individuals included in the study's TCR sequencing and HLA analysis was acknowledged as relatively small.

TCR beta sequencing covered blood CD8+ and CD4+ T cells. The TEMRA cells underwent FACS enrichment, while the CD8+ and CD4+ T cells underwent negative isolation. V was pared by 3 bases and J by 1 base, with 11 bases of the junction left unmatched. The CDR3 totals 20 residues. From germline, CDR1 is SGDLS and CDR2 YYNGEE. On this clonotype itself: Its specificity is not known.

RNA in amounts of roughly 0.45 to 1 ug was reverse transcribed with random hexamers. With immunoSEQ multiplex PCR, TCR beta CDR3 was amplified across 54 Vbeta and 13 Jbeta. TCRdb fed the immunoSEQ multiplex PCR reads into MiXCR, producing one record per CDR3 protein. This sample has 190,000 or so distinct CDR3 sequences, with 90% to 95% found just once. The chain carries TRBV9 and TRBJ2-3; 16 bases map to TRBD2. This receptor was taken from a human donor with multiple sclerosis. Sequenced sample: CD4+ T cells from PBMCs. The CDR3 region is CASSARPGLAGGVGTDTQYF. DNA for the CDR3: TGTGCCAGCAGCGCCCGTCCGGGACTAGCGGGGGGGGTGGGCACAGATACGCAGTATTTT.